Given below is one TCR beta chain in context. The antigen remains unidentified. With 60 Vbeta and 13 Jbeta primers, the PCR was carried out. Here immunoSEQ multiplex PCR was the method, and the copy in TCRdb shows in-frame clones only, minus some. The table lists approximately 110,000 clones. This sample is drawn from a study of cytomegalovirus exposure and HLA in healthy donors. Overall study results and limits: A link between a missense DCLRE1C variant and TCR beta V- and J-gene trimming emerged from a later analysis. According to an earlier analysis, most TCR beta V segments yielded productive rearrangements about 87% or about 30% of the time. Analyses of presence and absence presupposed an approximately uniform sequencing depth across donors.

This CDR3 is 14 amino acids long. V was pared by 1 base and J by 6 bases, with 12 bases between. Germline V CDR1 and CDR2: SEHNR, FQNEAQ (reference sequence). The chain is built from TRBV7-9 and TRBJ2-5, with D possibly matching TRBD2 (6 bases). The TCR comes from a man in his thirties or forties in good health and CMV-seronegative. The sample taken for sequencing was PBMCs. DNA of the CDR3: TGTGCCAGCAGCTTAGGGACGGCGGGGAAGACCCAGTACTTC. The encoded protein is CASSLGTAGKTQYF.